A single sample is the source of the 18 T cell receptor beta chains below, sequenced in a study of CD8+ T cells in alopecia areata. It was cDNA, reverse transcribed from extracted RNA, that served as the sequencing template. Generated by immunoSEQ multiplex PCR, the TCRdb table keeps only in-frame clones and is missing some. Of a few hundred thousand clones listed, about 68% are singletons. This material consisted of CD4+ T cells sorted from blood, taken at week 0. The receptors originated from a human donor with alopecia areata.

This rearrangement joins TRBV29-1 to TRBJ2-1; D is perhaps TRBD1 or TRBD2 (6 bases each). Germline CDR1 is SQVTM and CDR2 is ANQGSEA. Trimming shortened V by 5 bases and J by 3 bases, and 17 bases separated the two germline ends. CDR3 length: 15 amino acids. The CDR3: CSVLGGGWDYNEQFF. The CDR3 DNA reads TGCAGCGTTCTCGGAGGGGGGTGGGACTACAATGAGCAGTTCTTC.

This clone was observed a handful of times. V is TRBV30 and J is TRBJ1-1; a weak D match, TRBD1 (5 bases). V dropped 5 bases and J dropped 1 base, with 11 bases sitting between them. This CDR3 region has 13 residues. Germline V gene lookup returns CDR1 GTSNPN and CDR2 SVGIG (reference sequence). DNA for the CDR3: TGTGCCTGGGCCTCCACAGGGAACACTGAAGCTTTCTTT. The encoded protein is CAWASTGNTEAFF.

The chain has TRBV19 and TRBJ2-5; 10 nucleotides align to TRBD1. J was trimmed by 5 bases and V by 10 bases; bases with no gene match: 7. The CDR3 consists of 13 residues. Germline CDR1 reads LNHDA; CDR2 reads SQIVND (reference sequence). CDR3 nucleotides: TGTGCCACCCTGGGACAGGGGTCGGAGACCCAGTACTTC. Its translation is CATLGQGSETQYF.

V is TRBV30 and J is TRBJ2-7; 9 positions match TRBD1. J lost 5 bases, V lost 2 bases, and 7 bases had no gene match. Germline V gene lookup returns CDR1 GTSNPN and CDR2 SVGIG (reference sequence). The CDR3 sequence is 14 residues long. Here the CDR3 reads CAWSRGTGMDEQYF. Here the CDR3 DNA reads TGTGCCTGGAGTAGAGGGACAGGGATGGACGAGCAGTACTTC.

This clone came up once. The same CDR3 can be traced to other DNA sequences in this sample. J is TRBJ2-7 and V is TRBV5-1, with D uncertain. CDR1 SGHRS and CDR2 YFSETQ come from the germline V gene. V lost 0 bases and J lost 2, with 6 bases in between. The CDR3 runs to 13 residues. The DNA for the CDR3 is TGCGCCAGCAGCTTGGAGAGGCCCTACGAGCAGTACTTC. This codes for CASSLERPYEQYF.

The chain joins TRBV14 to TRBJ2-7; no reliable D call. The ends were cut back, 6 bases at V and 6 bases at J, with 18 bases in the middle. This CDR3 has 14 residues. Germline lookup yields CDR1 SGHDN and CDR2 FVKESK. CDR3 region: CASSFSLGTVEQYF. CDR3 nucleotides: TGTGCCAGCAGTTTTTCGCTGGGAACAGTCGAGCAGTACTTC.

CDR3 bases: TGTGCCAGCAGCGGCGGGACTAGCGGGGGATACGCGGAGACCCAGTACTTC. As protein: CASSGGTSGGYAETQYF. V is TRBV7-9 and J is TRBJ2-5, with 14 bases that match TRBD2. The CDR3 totals 17 residues. CDR1 and CDR2 from the germline V gene are SEHNR and FQNEAQ (reference sequence). With V trimmed by 5 bases and J by 5 bases, 10 bases remained unmatched. Complete variable domain (other parts from reference TRBV7-9 and TRBJ2-5): DTGVSQNPRHKITKRGQNVTFRCDPISEHNRLYWYRQTLGQGPEFLTYFQNEAQLEKSRLLSDRFSAERPKGSFSTLEIQRTEQGDSAMYLCASSGGTSGGYAETQYFGPGTRLLVL.

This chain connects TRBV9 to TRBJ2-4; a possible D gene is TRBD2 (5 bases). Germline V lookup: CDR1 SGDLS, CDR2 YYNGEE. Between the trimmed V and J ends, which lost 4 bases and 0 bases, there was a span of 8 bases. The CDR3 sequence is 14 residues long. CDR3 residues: CASSPGVAKNIQYF. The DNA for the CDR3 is TGTGCCAGCAGCCCCGGGGTAGCCAAAAACATTCAGTACTTC. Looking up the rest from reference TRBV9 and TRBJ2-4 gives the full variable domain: DSGVTQTPKHLITATGQRVTLRCSPRSGDLSVYWYQQSLDQGLQFLIQYYNGEERAKGNILERFSAQQFPDLHSELNLSSLELGDSALYFCASSPGVAKNIQYFGAGTRLSVL.

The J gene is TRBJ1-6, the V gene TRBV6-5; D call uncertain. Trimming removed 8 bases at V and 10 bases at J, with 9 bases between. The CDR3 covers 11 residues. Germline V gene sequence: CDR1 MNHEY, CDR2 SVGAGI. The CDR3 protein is CASGAASPLHF. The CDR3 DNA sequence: TGTGCCAGCGGAGCGGCATCACCCCTCCACTTT.

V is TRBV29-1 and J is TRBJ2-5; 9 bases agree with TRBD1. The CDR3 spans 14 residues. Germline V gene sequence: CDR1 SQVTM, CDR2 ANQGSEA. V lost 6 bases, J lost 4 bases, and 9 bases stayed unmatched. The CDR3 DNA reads TGCAGCGTCGCGGGGGACAGGGTTGGAGAGACCCAGTACTTC. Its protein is CSVAGDRVGETQYF. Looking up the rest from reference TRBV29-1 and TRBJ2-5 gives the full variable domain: SAVISQKPSRDICQRGTSLTIQCQVDSQVTMMFWYRQQPGQSLTLIATANQGSEATYESGFVIDKFPISRPNLTFSTLTVSNMSPEDSSIYLCSVAGDRVGETQYFGPGTRLLVL.

The CDR3 region has the DNA TGCGCCAGCAGCTGGGTCAACCCTAGCACAGATACGCAGTATTTT. Translating gives CASSWVNPSTDTQYF. V is TRBV5-1 and J is TRBJ2-3, with D unresolved. The CDR3 is 15 residues long. Germline V CDR1 and CDR2: SGHRS, YFSETQ. V was shortened by 3 bases and J by 0 bases, with 11 bases between the two germline ends.

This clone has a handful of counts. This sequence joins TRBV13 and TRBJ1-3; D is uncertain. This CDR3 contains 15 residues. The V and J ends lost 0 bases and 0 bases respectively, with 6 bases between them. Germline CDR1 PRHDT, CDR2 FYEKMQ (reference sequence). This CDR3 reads CASSLGTNSGNTIYF. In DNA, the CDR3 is TGTGCCAGCAGCTTAGGGACAAACTCTGGAAACACCATATATTTT. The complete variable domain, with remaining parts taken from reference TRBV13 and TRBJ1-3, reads AAGVIQSPRHLIKEKRETATLKCYPIPRHDTVYWYQQGPGQDPQFLISFYEKMQSDKGSIPDRFSAQQFSDYHSELNMSSLELGDSALYFCASSLGTNSGNTIYFGEGSWLTVV.

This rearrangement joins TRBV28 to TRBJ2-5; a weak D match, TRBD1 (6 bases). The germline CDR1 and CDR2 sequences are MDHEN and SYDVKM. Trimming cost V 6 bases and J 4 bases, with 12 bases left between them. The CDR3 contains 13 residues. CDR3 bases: TGTGCCAGCAGAACAGGGATGAGAGAGACCCAGTACTTC. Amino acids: CASRTGMRETQYF.

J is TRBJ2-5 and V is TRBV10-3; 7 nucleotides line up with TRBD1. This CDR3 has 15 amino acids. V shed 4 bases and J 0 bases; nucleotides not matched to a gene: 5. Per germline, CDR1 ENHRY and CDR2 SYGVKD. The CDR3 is CAISGTTGNQETQYF. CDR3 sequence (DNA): TGTGCCATCAGTGGTACGACAGGGAACCAAGAGACCCAGTACTTC.

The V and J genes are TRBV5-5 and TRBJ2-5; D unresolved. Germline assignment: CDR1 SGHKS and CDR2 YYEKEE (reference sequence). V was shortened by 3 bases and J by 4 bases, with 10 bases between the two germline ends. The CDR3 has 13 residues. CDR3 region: CASSSSPAETQYF. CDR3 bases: TGTGCCAGCAGCTCGTCCCCCGCAGAGACCCAGTACTTC.

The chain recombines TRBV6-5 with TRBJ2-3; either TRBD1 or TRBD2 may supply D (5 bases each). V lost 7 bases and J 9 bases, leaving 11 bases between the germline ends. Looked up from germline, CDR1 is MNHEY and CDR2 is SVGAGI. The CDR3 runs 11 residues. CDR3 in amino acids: CASNEGHTQYF. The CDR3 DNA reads TGTGCCAGCAATGAGGGGCACACGCAGTATTTT.

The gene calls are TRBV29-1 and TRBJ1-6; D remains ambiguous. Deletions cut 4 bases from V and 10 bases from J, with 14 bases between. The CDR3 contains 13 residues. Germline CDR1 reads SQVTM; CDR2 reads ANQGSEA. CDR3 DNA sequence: TGCAGCGTTGCGGGCAGCTCTGACTCACCCCTCCACTTT. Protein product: CSVAGSSDSPLHF.

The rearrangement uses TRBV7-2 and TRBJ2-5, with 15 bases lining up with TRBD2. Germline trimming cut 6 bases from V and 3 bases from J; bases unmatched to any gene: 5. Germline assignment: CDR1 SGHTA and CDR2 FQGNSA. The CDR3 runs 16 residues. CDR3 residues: CASSPWTSGGEETQYF. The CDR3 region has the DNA TGTGCCAGCAGTCCTTGGACTAGCGGGGGGGAAGAGACCCAGTACTTC.